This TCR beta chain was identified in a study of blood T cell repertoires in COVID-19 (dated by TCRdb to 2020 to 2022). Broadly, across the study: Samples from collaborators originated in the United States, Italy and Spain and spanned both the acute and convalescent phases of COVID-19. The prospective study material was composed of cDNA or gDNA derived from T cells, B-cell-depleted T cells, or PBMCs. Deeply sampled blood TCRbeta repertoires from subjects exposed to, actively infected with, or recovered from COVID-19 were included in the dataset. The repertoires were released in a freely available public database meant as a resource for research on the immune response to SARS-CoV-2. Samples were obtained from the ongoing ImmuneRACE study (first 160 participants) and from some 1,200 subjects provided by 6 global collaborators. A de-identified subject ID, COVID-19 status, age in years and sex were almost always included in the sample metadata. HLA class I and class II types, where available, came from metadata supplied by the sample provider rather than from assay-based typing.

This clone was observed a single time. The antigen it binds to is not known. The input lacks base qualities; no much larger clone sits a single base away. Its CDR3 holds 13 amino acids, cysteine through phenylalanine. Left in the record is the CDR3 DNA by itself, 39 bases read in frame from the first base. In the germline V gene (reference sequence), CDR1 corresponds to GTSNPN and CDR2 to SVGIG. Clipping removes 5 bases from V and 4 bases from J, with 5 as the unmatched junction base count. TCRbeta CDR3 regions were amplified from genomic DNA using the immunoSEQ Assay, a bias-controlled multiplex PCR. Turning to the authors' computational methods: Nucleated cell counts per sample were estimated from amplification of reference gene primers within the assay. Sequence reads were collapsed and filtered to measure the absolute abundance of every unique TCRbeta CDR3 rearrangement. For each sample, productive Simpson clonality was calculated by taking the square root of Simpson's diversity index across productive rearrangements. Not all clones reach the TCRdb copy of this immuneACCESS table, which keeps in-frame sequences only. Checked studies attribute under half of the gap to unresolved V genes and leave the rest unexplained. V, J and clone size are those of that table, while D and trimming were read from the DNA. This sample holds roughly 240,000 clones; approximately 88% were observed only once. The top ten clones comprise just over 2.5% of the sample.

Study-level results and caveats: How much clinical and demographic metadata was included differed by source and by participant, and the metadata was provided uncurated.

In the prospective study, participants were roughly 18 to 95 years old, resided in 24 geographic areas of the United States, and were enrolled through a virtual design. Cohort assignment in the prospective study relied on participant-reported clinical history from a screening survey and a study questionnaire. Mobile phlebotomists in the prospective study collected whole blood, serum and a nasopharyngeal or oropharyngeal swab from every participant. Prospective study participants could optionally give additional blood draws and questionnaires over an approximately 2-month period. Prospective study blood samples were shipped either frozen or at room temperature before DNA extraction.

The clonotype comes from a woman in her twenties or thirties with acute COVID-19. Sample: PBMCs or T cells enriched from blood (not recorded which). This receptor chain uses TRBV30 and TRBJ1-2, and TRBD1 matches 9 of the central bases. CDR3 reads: CAWGTGMGYGYTF. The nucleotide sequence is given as TGTGCCTGGGGGACAGGGATGGGCTATGGCTACACCTTC.